These T cell receptor beta chains were read from a single sample in a study of identical twins. MiXCR, run by TCRdb on the 5' RACE reads, gives a single entry per CDR3 protein. The sample contains about 220,000 distinct CDR3 sequences, approximately 7.1% of which appear only once. These sequences were also reported in another study, on T cells expressing NK-cell markers.

The sample taken for sequencing was CD8+ T cells sorted from blood. Every receptor here comes from a woman aged 18-30 years in good health. Both conserved end residues are part of each CDR3. A D gene is named only where the DNA matches it firmly. Some rows have no size entry. The others give once, few or many, or a class for an expanded clone.

j_gene	abundance	d_gene	v_gene	CDR3nt	CDR3aa
TRBJ2-7	few	TRBD2	TRBV2	TGTGCCAGCAGCGGTCCTAGCGGAGTCCAATTCTACGAGCAGTACTTC	CASSGPSGVQFYEQYF
TRBJ2-3	many	NA	TRBV27	TGTGCCAGCAGTTTGTCACACCATACGCAGTATTTT	CASSLSHHTQYF
TRBJ1-1	NA	NA	TRBV30	TGTGCCTGGGGGACGGAAGGGCTTGAAGCTTTCTTT	CAWGTEGLEAFF
TRBJ2-3	few	NA	TRBV2	TGTGCCAGCAGTGAGTCGGCGGGAGATACGCAGTATTTT	CASSESAGDTQYF
TRBJ2-3	many	TRBD2	TRBV12-3/TRBV12-4	TGTGCCAGCAGTCAGTTAGCGGGGGGGTTCACAGATACGCAGTATTTT	CASSQLAGGFTDTQYF
TRBJ1-1	few	TRBD1	TRBV29-1	TGCAGCGTTGAAGTGCGACAGGGGGAAGCTTTCTTT	CSVEVRQGEAFF
TRBJ2-2	NA	TRBD2	TRBV19	TGTGCCAGTAGTATGCTAGCGGGACTTACCGGGGAGCTGTTTTTT	CASSMLAGLTGELFF
TRBJ2-1	NA	NA	TRBV5-1	TGCGCCAGCAGCTGGACCGGGACTTCTTACAATGAGCAGTTCTTC	CASSWTGTSYNEQFF
TRBJ2-4	few	NA	TRBV6-5	TGTGCCAGCAGTTACATCGGGGGGCGCGTATTTTGGGCCAAAAACATTCAGTACTTC	CASSYIGGRVFWAKNIQYF
TRBJ1-1	NA	NA	TRBV13	TGTGCCAGCAGCTTCCTGGGAGTGTCTGAAGCTTTCTTT	CASSFLGVSEAFF
TRBJ1-2	few	NA	TRBV9	TGTGCCAGCAGCGGATTGGGGTTCTATGGCTACACCTTC	CASSGLGFYGYTF
TRBJ2-1	few	TRBD2	TRBV6-5	TGTGCCAGCAGTTCCCAACTAGCGGGGGCCCTGGTAAATGAGCAGTTCTTC	CASSSQLAGALVNEQFF
TRBJ2-7	NA	NA	TRBV20-1	TGCAGTGCTAGAGATCAGGCGAGCTCCTACGAGCAGTACTTC	CSARDQASSYEQYF
TRBJ1-2	few	NA	TRBV7-9	TGTGCCAGCAGCTCCCCCCAGGAGACTATCTATGGCTACACCTTC	CASSSPQETIYGYTF
TRBJ2-5	NA	NA	TRBV30	TGTGCCTGGAGACGAGAGGAAAAAGAGACCCAGTACTTC	CAWRREEKETQYF
TRBJ2-6	few	NA	TRBV7-9	TGTGCCAGCAGCGTATTCGATGGCTTGACTGGGGCCAACGTCCTGACTTTC	CASSVFDGLTGANVLTF
TRBJ2-1	many	NA	TRBV12-5	TGTGCTAGTGGTCAGGGACGGGTGGGGGATGAGCAGTTCTTC	CASGQGRVGDEQFF
TRBJ2-7	many	NA	TRBV3-1	TGTGCCAGCAGCCAAGATTGGGTCGGAGGGGATGCCTACGAGCAGTACTTC	CASSQDWVGGDAYEQYF
TRBJ1-1	few	NA	TRBV5-1	TGCGCCAGCAGCTTATACCTTTACACTGAAGCTTTCTTT	CASSLYLYTEAFF
TRBJ1-2	many	NA	TRBV2	TGTGCCAGCAAGGACTCCGCCCGTCCAAACTATGGCTACACCTTC	CASKDSARPNYGYTF
TRBJ1-5	few	NA	TRBV20-1	TGCAGTGCTAGCCGGGGGAATCAGCCCCAGCATTTT	CSASRGNQPQHF
TRBJ2-5	many	NA	TRBV5-1	TGCGCCAGCAGCTTGGGTGGACTCCGGGAGACCCAGTACTTC	CASSLGGLRETQYF
TRBJ2-7	few	TRBD1	TRBV7-9	TGTGCCAGCAGCCACACAATCGACAGGGGAGCCTACGAGCAGTACTTC	CASSHTIDRGAYEQYF
TRBJ2-7	few	NA	TRBV27	TGTGCCAGCAGGCTGGGACACGGGCTCTCCTACGAGCAGTACTTC	CASRLGHGLSYEQYF
TRBJ2-7	few	NA	TRBV4-1	TGCGCCAGCAGTCAAGTTTCCGACAGCCCCTACGAGCAGTACTTC	CASSQVSDSPYEQYF
TRBJ1-2	many	NA	TRBV29-1	TGCAGCGTTGCGGAGGTTGACTCCTATGGCTACACCTTC	CSVAEVDSYGYTF
TRBJ1-1	NA	NA	TRBV6-2/TRBV6-3	TGTGCCAGCAGTTACCTTTCCCGATCCGACAGTTCGACTGAAGCTTTCTTT	CASSYLSRSDSSTEAFF
TRBJ2-3	NA	NA	TRBV11-2	TGTGCCAGCAGCCCCCGCGTCACAGATACGCAGTATTTT	CASSPRVTDTQYF
TRBJ1-1	few	NA	TRBV20-1	TGCAGTGCTAGTAACAGGGCCACTGAAGCTTTCTTT	CSASNRATEAFF
TRBJ2-1	many	NA	TRBV9	TGTGCCAGCAGCGTAGCTCGGGGGCACATCAATGAGCAGTTCTTC	CASSVARGHINEQFF
TRBJ1-5	many	NA	TRBV12-3/TRBV12-4	TGTGCCAGCAGTTTAGGAGGAATCCGTCAGCCCCAGCATTTT	CASSLGGIRQPQHF
TRBJ2-7	few	TRBD1	TRBV2	TGTGCCAGCAGGGGACAGGGGGCAACCTTC	CASRGQGATF
TRBJ2-1	NA	NA	TRBV27	TGTGCCAGCAGTATGATAGCACAGGATGAGCAGTTCTTC	CASSMIAQDEQFF
TRBJ2-5	NA	NA	TRBV12-3/TRBV12-4	TGTGCCAGCAGACCAGACTACGAAGAGACCCAGTACTTC	CASRPDYEETQYF
TRBJ2-7	many	TRBD2	TRBV6-1	TGTGCCAGCAGTACCCCTTGGGAGGGTGGGGACTACGAGCAGTACTTC	CASSTPWEGGDYEQYF
TRBJ2-2	few	NA	TRBV6-1	TGTGCCAGCAGTACAGTAGGACAGCCGGGGGAGCTGTTTTTT	CASSTVGQPGELFF
TRBJ2-1	NA	NA	TRBV12-3/TRBV12-4	TGTGCCAGCACCATAGGGTCTCCAGGGGCGTACAATGAGCAGTTCTTC	CASTIGSPGAYNEQFF
TRBJ2-1	many	NA	TRBV5-6	TGTGCCAGCAGCTTGAGGGAGGAGGCTCACAATGAGCAGTTCTTC	CASSLREEAHNEQFF
TRBJ1-5	many	NA	TRBV9	TGTGCCAGCAGCCCACGAGACGGGAAACAGCCCCAGCATTTT	CASSPRDGKQPQHF
TRBJ2-7	few	TRBD2	TRBV27	TGTGCCAGCAGCCTTGGGGGGGGAGTGGAGCAGTACTTC	CASSLGGGVEQYF
TRBJ1-2	NA	TRBD1	TRBV15	TGTGCCACCAGCAGAGCACAGGGGGCTTGGGGCTACACCTTC	CATSRAQGAWGYTF
TRBJ2-1	NA	NA	TRBV9	TGTGCCAGCGGCGAACCGGGACTTGTTTACAATGAGCAGTTCTTC	CASGEPGLVYNEQFF
TRBJ2-5	NA	TRBD2	TRBV5-4	TGTGCCAGCAGCTTACCAACTAGCGGGGGGGCTTTAAGTGAGACCCAGTACTTC	CASSLPTSGGALSETQYF
TRBJ1-6	NA	NA	TRBV4-3	TGCGCCAGCAGCCAAGATGCCCCCAGTTTTCATTCACCCCTCCACTTT	CASSQDAPSFHSPLHF